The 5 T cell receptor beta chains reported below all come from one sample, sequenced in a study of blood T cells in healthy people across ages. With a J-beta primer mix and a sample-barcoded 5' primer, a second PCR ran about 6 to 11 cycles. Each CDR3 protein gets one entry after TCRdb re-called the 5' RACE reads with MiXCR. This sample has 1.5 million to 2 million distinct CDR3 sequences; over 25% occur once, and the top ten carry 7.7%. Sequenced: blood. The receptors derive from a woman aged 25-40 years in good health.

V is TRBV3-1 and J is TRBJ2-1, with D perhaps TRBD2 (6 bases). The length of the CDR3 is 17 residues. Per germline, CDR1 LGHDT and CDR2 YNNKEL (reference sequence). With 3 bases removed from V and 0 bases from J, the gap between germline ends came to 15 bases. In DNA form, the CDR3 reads TGTGCCAGCAGCCATTTTACGGGGGTGGGCTCCTACAATGAGCAGTTCTTC. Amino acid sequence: CASSHFTGVGSYNEQFF.

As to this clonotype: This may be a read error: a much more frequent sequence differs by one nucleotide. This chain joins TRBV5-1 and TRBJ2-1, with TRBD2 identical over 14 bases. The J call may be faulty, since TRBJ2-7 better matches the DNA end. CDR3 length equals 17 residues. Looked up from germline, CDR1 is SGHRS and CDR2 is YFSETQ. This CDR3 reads CASGLAGGVGSYNEQYF. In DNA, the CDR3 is TGCGCCAGCGGACTAGCGGGGGGCGTAGGCTCCTACAATGAGCAGTACTTC.

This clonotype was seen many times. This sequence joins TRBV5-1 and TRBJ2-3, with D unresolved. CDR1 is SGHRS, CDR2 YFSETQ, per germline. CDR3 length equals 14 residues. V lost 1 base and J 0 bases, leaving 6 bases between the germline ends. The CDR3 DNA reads TGCGCCAGCAGCTTGAGTACCAGCACAGATACGCAGTATTTT. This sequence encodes CASSLSTSTDTQYF. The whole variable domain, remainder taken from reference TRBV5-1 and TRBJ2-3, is KAGVTQTPRYLIKTRGQQVTLSCSPISGHRSVSWYQQTPGQGLQFLFEYFSETQRNKGNFPGRFSGRQFSNSRSEMNVSTLELGDSALYLCASSLSTSTDTQYFGPGTRLTVL.

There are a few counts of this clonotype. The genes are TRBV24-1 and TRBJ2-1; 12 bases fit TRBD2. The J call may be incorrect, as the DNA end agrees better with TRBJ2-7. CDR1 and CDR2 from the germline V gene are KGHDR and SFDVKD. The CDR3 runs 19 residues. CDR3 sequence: CATSDLTSGGPSSYNEQYF. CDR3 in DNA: TGTGCCACCAGTGATTTGACTAGCGGGGGGCCCAGCTCCTACAATGAGCAGTACTTC.

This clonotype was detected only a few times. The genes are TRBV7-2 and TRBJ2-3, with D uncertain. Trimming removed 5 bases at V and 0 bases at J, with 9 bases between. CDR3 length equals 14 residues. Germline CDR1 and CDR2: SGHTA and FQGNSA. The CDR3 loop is CASSPGWSTDTQYF. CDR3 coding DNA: TGTGCCAGCAGCCCCGGTTGGAGCACAGATACGCAGTATTTT. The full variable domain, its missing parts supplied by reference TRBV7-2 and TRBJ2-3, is GAGVSQSPSNKVTEKGKDVELRCDPISGHTALYWYRQSLGQGLEFLIYFQGNSAPDKSGLPSDRFSAERTGGSVSTLTIQRTQQEDSAVYLCASSPGWSTDTQYFGPGTRLTVL.